Listed here are 30 T cell receptor beta chains from one sample, sequenced in a study of T cell repertoires in cytomegalovirus infection. TCRdb passed the reads through MiXCR, listing each CDR3 protein once. The data show about 570,000 distinct CDR3 sequences, about 39% seen once. Their antigens are not known. The sample consisted of cultured PBMCs, taken from culture after CMV antigen stimulation. These receptors originate from a human donor in good health (CMV status not recorded). Some clones in this sample may be carry-over from other donors' samples.

Regarding this clonotype: A much larger clone is a single base away; this may be a read error. The V gene is TRBV11-1, the J gene TRBJ2-7; TRBD1 matches at 7 bases. Trimming took 3 bases from V and 5 from J; bases not matched to a gene: 1. The CDR3 has 12 residues. The V gene's germline CDR1 is SGHAT and CDR2 FQDESV (reference sequence). CDR3 sequence (DNA): TGTGCCAGCAGCTTCGACAGGGACGAGCAGTACTTC. This gives the protein CASSFDRDEQYF.

V is TRBV7-9 and J is TRBJ1-2; maybe TRBD1 (5 bases). Germline CDR1 SEHNR, CDR2 FQNEAQ (reference sequence). Between the trimmed V and J ends, which lost 7 bases and 4 bases, there was a span of 13 bases. This CDR3 is built from 13 residues. The DNA for the CDR3 is TGTGCCAGCACCGAGGGGCGCAGCTATGGCTACACCTTC. Amino acids: CASTEGRSYGYTF.

This clonotype was found a few times. This rearrangement joins TRBV7-3 to TRBJ2-3; no definite D call. The V end lost 3 bases, the J end lost 5 bases, and 12 bases lay between the germline ends. There are 14 residues in the CDR3. CDR1 SGHTA and CDR2 FQGTGA come from the germline V gene. The CDR3 loop reads CASSLRRFGDTQYF. Here the CDR3 DNA reads TGTGCCAGCAGCTTGAGACGTTTCGGAGATACGCAGTATTTT.

This clonotype was counted between two and nine times. The J gene is TRBJ2-6, the V gene TRBV6-5; TRBD1 might be the D (6 bases). CDR3 length: 17 residues. With 6 bases removed from V and 0 bases from J, the gap between germline ends came to 15 bases. Looked up from germline, CDR1 is MNHEY and CDR2 is SVGAGI. CDR3 in DNA: TGTGCCAGCAGGGACCTGACAGGCAGCTCTGGGGCCAACGTCCTGACTTTC. Translated, it gives CASRDLTGSSGANVLTF.

The genes are TRBV20-1 and TRBJ1-1; D gene unclear. With 5 bases removed from V and 1 base from J, the gap between germline ends came to 14 bases. The V gene's germline CDR1 is DFQATT and CDR2 SNEGSKA (reference sequence). This CDR3 contains 14 residues. The CDR3 DNA follows: TGCAGTGCTCTTAATCTTAGAGAGAACACTGAAGCTTTCTTT. Translating gives CSALNLRENTEAFF.

This clonotype was counted only a few times. The chain has TRBV7-2 and TRBJ2-7, with 7 bases aligning to TRBD1. The germline V gene encodes CDR1 SGHTA and CDR2 FQGNSA. V dropped 5 bases and J dropped 4; count of bases not matched to a gene: 8. The CDR3 spans 14 residues. Written as DNA, the CDR3 is TGTGCCAGCAGCCTCCACAGGGGATCGTACGAGCAGTACTTC. It encodes CASSLHRGSYEQYF. The entire variable domain, with the rest obtained from reference TRBV7-2 and TRBJ2-7, is as follows: GAGVSQSPSNKVTEKGKDVELRCDPISGHTALYWYRQSLGQGLEFLIYFQGNSAPDKSGLPSDRFSAERTGGSVSTLTIQRTQQEDSAVYLCASSLHRGSYEQYFGPGTRLTVT.

The chain combines TRBV20-1 with TRBJ2-1, with TRBD2 matching over 13 bases. The CDR3 consists of 14 residues. Germline assignment: CDR1 DFQATT and CDR2 SNEGSKA (reference sequence). The junction had 3 bases not matched to a gene; V was cut back by 4 bases and J by 6 bases. CDR3 loop: CSATGLAGSNEQFF. The CDR3 DNA reads TGCAGTGCTACGGGACTAGCGGGAAGCAATGAGCAGTTCTTC.

This clonotype has more than one count but fewer than ten. The V gene is TRBV7-2, the J gene TRBJ2-1, with D perhaps matching TRBD1 (6 bases). The germline V gene has CDR1 SGHTA and CDR2 FQGNSA. This CDR3 has 13 amino acids. Trimming cost V 1 base and J 10 bases, with 11 bases left between them. CDR3 bases: TGTGCCAGCAGCTTAGTTGACAGGATGGAGCAGTTCTTC. Translated: CASSLVDRMEQFF.

The table lists this clonotype with many counts. The chain couples TRBV7-2 to TRBJ2-3; maybe TRBD1 (6 bases). The CDR3 contains 15 residues. V gave up 6 bases and J gave up 2 bases, with 15 bases separating them. Per the germline V gene, CDR1 is SGHTA and CDR2 is FQGNSA. The CDR3 reads CASRDRPLHTDTQYF. The CDR3, as DNA: TGTGCCAGCAGAGACAGGCCGCTACACACAGATACGCAGTATTTT. Based on the CDR3 plus reference TRBV7-2 and TRBJ2-3, the full variable domain is GAGVSQSPSNKVTEKGKDVELRCDPISGHTALYWYRQSLGQGLEFLIYFQGNSAPDKSGLPSDRFSAERTGGSVSTLTIQRTQQEDSAVYLCASRDRPLHTDTQYFGPGTRLTVL.

This chain joins TRBV7-2 and TRBJ1-1, with 7 bases fitting TRBD1. Germline CDR1 is SGHTA and CDR2 is FQGNSA. This CDR3 comprises 15 residues. The junction had 8 bases not matched to a gene; V was cut back by 6 bases and J by 1 base. CDR3 loop: CASSLRQGWNTEAFF. The CDR3 DNA is TGTGCCAGCAGTCTTCGACAGGGATGGAACACTGAAGCTTTCTTT.

The chain carries TRBV28 and TRBJ1-2; no clear D. CDR1 and CDR2 from the germline V gene are MDHEN and SYDVKM. Trimming left V 2 bases short and J 2 bases short, with 6 bases between. The CDR3 runs to 13 residues. The CDR3 nucleotides read TGTGCCAGCAGTTTAAAGGGCAACTATGGCTACACCTTC. Its protein product is CASSLKGNYGYTF.

V gene TRBV6-2 or TRBV6-3 combines with J gene TRBJ1-5; D is ambiguous. CDR1 MNHEY and CDR2 SVGEGT come from the germline V gene. The CDR3 has 14 amino acids. Trimming removed 5 bases at V and 7 bases at J, with 15 bases between. The chain's CDR3 is CASSRPRQAQPQHF. CDR3 nucleotide sequence: TGTGCCAGCAGTCGGCCGCGGCAGGCCCAGCCCCAGCATTTT.

In its sample, this clonotype was seen once. The chain is built from TRBV2 and TRBJ1-1; D remains ambiguous. The CDR3 contains 13 residues. The V end lost 7 bases, the J end lost 3 bases, and 12 bases lay between the germline ends. Looked up from germline, CDR1 is SNHLY and CDR2 is FYNNEI. The CDR3 spells CASTPGRYTEAFF. CDR3 in DNA: TGTGCCAGCACCCCCGGACGGTACACTGAAGCTTTCTTT.

This clonotype was seen repeatedly, ten times or more. The chain couples TRBV20-1 to TRBJ2-7; 9 bases map to TRBD2. This CDR3 has 17 amino acids. V lost 6 bases to trimming and J lost 2 bases; unmatched junction nucleotides: 17. The germline gives CDR1 DFQATT, CDR2 SNEGSKA (reference sequence). CDR3 in DNA: TGCAGTGCCGGCGGGGGCGAGCGGGAGGATCTGCCCTACGAGCAGTACTTC. This codes for CSAGGGEREDLPYEQYF.

The chain recombines TRBV12-3 or TRBV12-4 with TRBJ1-4; TRBD1 agrees at 10 bases. Trimming took 3 bases from V and 7 from J; bases not matched to a gene: 17. The CDR3 sequence is 19 residues long. CDR3 sequence (DNA): TGTGCCAGCAGTTTTGGATGGGGGACAGGGGATCGAAGGAGTGAAAAACTGTTTTTT. This gives the protein CASSFGWGTGDRRSEKLFF.

The table lists this clonotype with a few counts. The rearrangement joins TRBV6-2 or TRBV6-3 to TRBJ2-1; D remains ambiguous. Germline V gene data show CDR1 as MNHEY and CDR2 as SVGEGT. Trimming cost V 7 bases and J 8 bases, with 21 bases left between them. The CDR3 loop spans 15 amino acids. The CDR3 is CASTQPLQVIYEQFF. The DNA of the CDR3 is TGTGCCAGCACCCAGCCCTTACAAGTTATCTATGAGCAGTTCTTC.

The sample holds a few counts of this clonotype. The rearrangement links TRBV20-1 to TRBJ2-1, with D unresolved. In germline, CDR1 is DFQATT, CDR2 SNEGSKA (reference sequence). The CDR3 covers 13 residues. The germline V and J ends were trimmed by 6 bases and 7 bases, with 16 bases remaining between them. CDR3 loop: CSASDDVGNEQFF. The CDR3 DNA reads TGCAGTGCAAGCGACGACGTCGGGAATGAGCAGTTCTTC.

This clonotype was seen repeatedly, ten times or more. The rearrangement links TRBV7-2 to TRBJ1-2, with 7 positions matching TRBD1. V shed 4 bases and J 5 bases; nucleotides not matched to a gene: 10. The CDR3 spans 15 residues. The germline gives CDR1 SGHTA, CDR2 FQGNSA. The CDR3 DNA sequence: TGTGCCAGCAGCTGGAAGGGGGCGCCGGAGTATGGCTACACCTTC. Translation: CASSWKGAPEYGYTF.

This clonotype has more than one count but fewer than ten. The J gene is TRBJ1-2, the V gene TRBV20-1; TRBD1 agrees at 7 bases. V was clipped by 3 bases and J by 1 base; unmatched bases: 11. Germline V CDR1 and CDR2: DFQATT, SNEGSKA (reference sequence). The CDR3 runs to 16 residues. The CDR3 nucleotides are TGCAGTGCTAGCGGGCGCCGGGACAGAATTAACTATGGCTACACCTTC. Translated: CSASGRRDRINYGYTF.

Written as DNA, the CDR3 is TGTGCCACCAGCAGAGACGGGGGCGCGACTAGCACAGATACGCAGTATTTT. It specifies CATSRDGGATSTDTQYF. This chain connects TRBV15 to TRBJ2-3, with D possibly called TRBD1 or TRBD2 (6 bases each). Germline V gene sequence: CDR1 LNHNV, CDR2 YYDKDF (reference sequence). Between the trimmed V and J ends, which lost 0 bases and 0 bases, there was a span of 13 bases. The CDR3 is 17 residues long.

The table lists this clonotype with a few counts. This chain uses TRBV7-9 with TRBJ2-1, with D perhaps matching TRBD2 (6 bases). Trimming took 5 bases from V and 7 from J, leaving 9 bases between them. CDR1 and CDR2 from the germline V gene are SEHNR and FQNEAQ (reference sequence). The CDR3 extends over 12 amino acids. The CDR3 loop is CASSPLANEQFF. The CDR3 DNA follows: TGTGCCAGCAGCCCCCTAGCGAATGAGCAGTTCTTC.

The chain uses TRBV7-9 and TRBJ2-7; 8 nucleotides agree with TRBD2. Unmatched junction bases numbered 3, after V lost 5 bases and J lost 0 bases. Germline V gene data show CDR1 as SEHNR and CDR2 as FQNEAQ (reference sequence). The CDR3 sequence is 14 residues long. The CDR3 nucleotides read TGTGCCAGCAGCCGCGGGGGGTACTCCTACGAGCAGTACTTC. Encoded protein: CASSRGGYSYEQYF.

The chain links TRBV28 to TRBJ2-7; D gene uncertain. The germline CDR1 and CDR2 sequences are MDHEN and SYDVKM. Trimming removed 6 bases at V and 0 bases at J, with 18 bases between. This CDR3 contains 16 residues. The CDR3 reads CASSVGGVTSSYEQYF. As DNA, the CDR3 is TGTGCCAGCAGCGTAGGTGGGGTTACGAGCTCCTACGAGCAGTACTTC.

The chain couples TRBV10-3 to TRBJ2-2, with 7 bases matching TRBD1. This CDR3 has 17 residues. Germline CDR1 reads ENHRY; CDR2 reads SYGVKD. V dropped 0 bases and J dropped 3; count of bases not matched to a gene: 7. The CDR3 nucleotides read TGTGCCATCAGTGAGTCCGAGGGGGCGCGGTACACCGGGGAGCTGTTTTTT. This encodes CAISESEGARYTGELFF.

V and J are TRBV24-1 and TRBJ2-6; D is uncertain. V was cut by 10 bases and J by 2 bases, with 11 bases left in between. This CDR3 spans 14 amino acids. Germline loops: CDR1 KGHDR, CDR2 SFDVKD. CDR3 sequence (DNA): TGTGCCACTGATTCCAGAGCTGGGGCCAACGTCCTGACTTTC. It specifies CATDSRAGANVLTF.

The chain joins TRBV6-2 or TRBV6-3 to TRBJ2-1, with TRBD2 matching 14 bases. V lost 5 bases, J lost 9 bases, and 6 bases stayed unmatched. The CDR3 sequence is 15 residues long. Germline CDR1 is MNHEY and CDR2 is SVGEGT. The CDR3 coding sequence is TGTGCCAGCAGTACGGGACTAGCGGGAGCGAGTGAGCAGTTCTTC. Amino acid sequence: CASSTGLAGASEQFF.

The chain is built from TRBV12-3 or TRBV12-4 and TRBJ1-2; possibly TRBD1 for D (6 bases). V gave up 6 bases and J gave up 0 bases, with 17 bases separating them. This CDR3 is 16 amino acids long. CDR3 bases: TGTGCCAGCAGGCCAAGCGGACAGCTTCCTAACTATGGCTACACCTTC. Protein sequence: CASRPSGQLPNYGYTF.

This chain connects TRBV19 to TRBJ1-2; 7 nucleotides align to TRBD1. V lost 4 bases and J lost 5; bases outside the gene matches: 4. The CDR3 covers 13 residues. Germline CDR1 reads LNHDA; CDR2 reads SQIVND (reference sequence). The CDR3 DNA follows: TGTGCCAGTAGTAGGACAGGAATGTATGGCTACACCTTC. Translated, it gives CASSRTGMYGYTF. The full variable domain, completed using reference TRBV19 and TRBJ1-2, is DGGITQSPKYLFRKEGQNVTLSCEQNLNHDAMYWYRQDPGQGLRLIYYSQIVNDFQKGDIAEGYSVSREKKESFPLTVTSAQKNPTAFYLCASSRTGMYGYTFGSGTRLTVV.

This clonotype has ten or more counts. The chain links TRBV7-9 to TRBJ2-7; 8 bases map to TRBD2. This CDR3 contains 14 residues. In germline, CDR1 is SEHNR, CDR2 FQNEAQ (reference sequence). J was trimmed by 7 bases and V by 5 bases; bases with no gene match: 10. The DNA of the CDR3 is TGTGCCAGCAGCCCGCAAGCGGGAGCTTGGGAGCAGTACTTC. Its protein is CASSPQAGAWEQYF.

The chain carries TRBV12-3 or TRBV12-4 and TRBJ2-3; D uncertain. Deletions cut 2 bases from V and 8 bases from J, with 14 bases between. The CDR3 has 14 residues. The chain's CDR3 is CASSLTRQWGTQYF. CDR3 sequence (DNA): TGTGCCAGCAGTTTAACGCGCCAATGGGGTACGCAGTATTTT.